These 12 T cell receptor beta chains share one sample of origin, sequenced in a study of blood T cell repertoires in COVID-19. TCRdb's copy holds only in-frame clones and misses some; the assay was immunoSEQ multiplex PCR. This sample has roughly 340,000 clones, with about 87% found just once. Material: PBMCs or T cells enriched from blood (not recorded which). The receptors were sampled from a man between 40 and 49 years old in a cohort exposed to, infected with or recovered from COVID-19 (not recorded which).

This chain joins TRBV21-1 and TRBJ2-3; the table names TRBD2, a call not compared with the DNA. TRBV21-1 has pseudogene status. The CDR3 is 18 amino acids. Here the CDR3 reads CASSKPRGLAGNTDTQYF. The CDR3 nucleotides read TGTGCCAGCAGCAAGCCCCGGGGACTAGCGGGGAATACAGATACGCAGTATTTT.

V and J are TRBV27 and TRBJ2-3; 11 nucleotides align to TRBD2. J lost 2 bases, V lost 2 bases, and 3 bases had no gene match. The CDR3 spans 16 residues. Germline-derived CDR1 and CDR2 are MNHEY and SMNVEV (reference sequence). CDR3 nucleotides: TGTGCCAGCAGTTTAGCTAGCGGGAGGCCCACAGATACGCAGTATTTT. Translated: CASSLASGRPTDTQYF.

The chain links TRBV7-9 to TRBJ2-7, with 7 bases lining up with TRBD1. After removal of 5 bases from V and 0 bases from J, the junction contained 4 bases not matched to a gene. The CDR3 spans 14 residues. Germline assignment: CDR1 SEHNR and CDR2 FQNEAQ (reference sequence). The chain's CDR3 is CASSPTGPSYEQYF. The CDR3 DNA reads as TGTGCCAGCAGCCCGACAGGGCCCTCCTACGAGCAGTACTTC.

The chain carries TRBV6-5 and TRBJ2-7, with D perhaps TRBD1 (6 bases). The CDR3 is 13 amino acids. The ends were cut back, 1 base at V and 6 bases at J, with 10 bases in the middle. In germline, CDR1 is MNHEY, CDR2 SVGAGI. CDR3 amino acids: CASSYLSGAEQYF. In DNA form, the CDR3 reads TGTGCCAGCAGTTACTTATCAGGGGCCGAGCAGTACTTC.

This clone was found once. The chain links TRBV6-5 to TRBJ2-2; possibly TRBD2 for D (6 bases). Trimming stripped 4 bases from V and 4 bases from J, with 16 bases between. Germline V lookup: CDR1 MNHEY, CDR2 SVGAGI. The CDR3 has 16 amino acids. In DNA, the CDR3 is TGTGCCAGCAGTTCTCTCGGAAACGGGGGCACCGGGGAGCTGTTTTTT. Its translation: CASSSLGNGGTGELFF.

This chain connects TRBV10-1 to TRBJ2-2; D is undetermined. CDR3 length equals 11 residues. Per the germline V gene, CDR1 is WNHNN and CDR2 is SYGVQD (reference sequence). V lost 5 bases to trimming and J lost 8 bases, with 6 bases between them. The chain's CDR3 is CASSKAGELFF. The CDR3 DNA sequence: TGCGCCAGCAGTAAAGCAGGGGAGCTGTTTTTT.

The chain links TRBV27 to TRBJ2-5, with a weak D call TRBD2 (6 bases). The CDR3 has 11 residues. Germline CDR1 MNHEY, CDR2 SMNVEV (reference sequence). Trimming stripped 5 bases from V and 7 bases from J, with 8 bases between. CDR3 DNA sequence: TGTGCCAGCAGTGCGCGGGGGACCCAGTACTTC. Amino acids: CASSARGTQYF.

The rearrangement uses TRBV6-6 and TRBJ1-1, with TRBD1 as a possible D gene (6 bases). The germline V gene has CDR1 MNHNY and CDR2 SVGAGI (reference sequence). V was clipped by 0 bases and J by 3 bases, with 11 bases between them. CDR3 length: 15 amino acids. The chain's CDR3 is CASSYSVNRDTEAFF. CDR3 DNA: TGTGCCAGCAGTTACTCAGTGAACAGGGACACTGAAGCTTTCTTT.

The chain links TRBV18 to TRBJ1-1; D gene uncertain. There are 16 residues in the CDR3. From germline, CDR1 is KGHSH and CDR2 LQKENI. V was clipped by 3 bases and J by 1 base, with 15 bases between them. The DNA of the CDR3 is TGTGCCAGCTCACCTTCCATCGCGACGGGGAACACTGAAGCTTTCTTT. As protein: CASSPSIATGNTEAFF. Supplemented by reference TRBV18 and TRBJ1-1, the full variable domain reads NAGVMQNPRHLVRRRGQEARLRCSPMKGHSHVYWYRQLPEEGLKFMVYLQKENIIDESGMPKERFSAEFPKEGPSILRIQQVVRGDSAAYFCASSPSIATGNTEAFFGQGTRLTVV.

CDR3 loop: CASSQGRNQPQHF. CDR3 sequence (DNA): TGTGCCAGCAGCCAAGGGAGGAATCAGCCCCAGCATTTT. The J gene is TRBJ1-5, the V gene TRBV4-2; D remains unclear. The germline gives CDR1 LGHNA, CDR2 YNFKEQ. Trimming removed 1 base from V and 4 bases from J, with 5 bases in between. The CDR3 spans 13 residues.

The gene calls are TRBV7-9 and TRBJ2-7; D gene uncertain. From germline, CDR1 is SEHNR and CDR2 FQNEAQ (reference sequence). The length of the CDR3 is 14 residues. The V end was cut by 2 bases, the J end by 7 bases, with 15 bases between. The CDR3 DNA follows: TGTGCCAGCAGCTTATCTAACAGCCGAACTGAGCAGTACTTC. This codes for CASSLSNSRTEQYF.

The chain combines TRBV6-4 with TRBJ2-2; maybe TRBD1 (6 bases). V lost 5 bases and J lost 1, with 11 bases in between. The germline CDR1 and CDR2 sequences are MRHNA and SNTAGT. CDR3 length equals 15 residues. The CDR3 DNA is TGTGCCAGCAGTACCGGGACAAAGAACACCGGGGAGCTGTTTTTT. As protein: CASSTGTKNTGELFF.